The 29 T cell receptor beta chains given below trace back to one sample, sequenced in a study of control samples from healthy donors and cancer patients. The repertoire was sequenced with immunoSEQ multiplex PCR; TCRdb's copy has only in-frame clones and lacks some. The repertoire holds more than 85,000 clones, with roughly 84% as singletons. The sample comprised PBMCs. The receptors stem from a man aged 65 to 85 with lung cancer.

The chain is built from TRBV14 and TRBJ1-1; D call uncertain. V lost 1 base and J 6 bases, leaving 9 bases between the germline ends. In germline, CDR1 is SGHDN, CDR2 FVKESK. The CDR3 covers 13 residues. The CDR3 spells CASSQVRRAEAFF. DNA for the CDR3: TGTGCCAGCAGCCAAGTCAGACGGGCTGAAGCTTTCTTT.

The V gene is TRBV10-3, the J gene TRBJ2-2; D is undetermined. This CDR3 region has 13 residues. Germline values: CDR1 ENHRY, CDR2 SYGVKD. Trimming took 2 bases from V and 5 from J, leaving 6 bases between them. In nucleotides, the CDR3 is TGTGCCATCAGTGAGAGGTCTACCGGGGAGCTGTTTTTT. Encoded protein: CAISERSTGELFF.

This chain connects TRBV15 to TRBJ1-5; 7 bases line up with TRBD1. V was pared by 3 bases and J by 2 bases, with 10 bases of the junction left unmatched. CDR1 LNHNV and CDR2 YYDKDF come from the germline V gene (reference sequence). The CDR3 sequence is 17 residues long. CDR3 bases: TGTGCCACCAGCAGGGGCCCGACAGGGTTTGGCAATCAGCCCCAGCATTTT. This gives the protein CATSRGPTGFGNQPQHF.

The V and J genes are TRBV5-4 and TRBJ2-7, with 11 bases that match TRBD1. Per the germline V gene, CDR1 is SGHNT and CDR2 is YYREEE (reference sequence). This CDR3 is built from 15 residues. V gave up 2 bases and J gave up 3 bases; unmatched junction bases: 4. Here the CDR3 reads CASSFAGTGGYEQYF. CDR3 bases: TGTGCCAGCAGCTTTGCCGGGACAGGGGGCTACGAGCAGTACTTC.

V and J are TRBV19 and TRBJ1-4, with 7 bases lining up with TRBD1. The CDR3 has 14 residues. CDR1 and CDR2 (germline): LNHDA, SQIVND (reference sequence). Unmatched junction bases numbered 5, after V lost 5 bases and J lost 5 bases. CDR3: CASSVGTANEKLFF. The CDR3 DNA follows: TGTGCCAGTAGTGTCGGGACAGCGAATGAAAAACTGTTTTTT.

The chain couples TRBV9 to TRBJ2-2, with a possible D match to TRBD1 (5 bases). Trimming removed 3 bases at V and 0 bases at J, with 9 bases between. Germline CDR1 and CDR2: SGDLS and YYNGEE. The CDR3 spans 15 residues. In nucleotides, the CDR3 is TGTGCCAGCAGCGCGACAGTCGCGAACACCGGGGAGCTGTTTTTT. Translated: CASSATVANTGELFF.

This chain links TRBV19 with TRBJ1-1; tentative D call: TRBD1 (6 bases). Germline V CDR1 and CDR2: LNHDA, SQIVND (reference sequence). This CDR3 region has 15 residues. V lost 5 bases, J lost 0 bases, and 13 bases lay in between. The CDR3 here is CASSFPGAVNTEAFF. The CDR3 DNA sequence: TGTGCCAGTAGTTTCCCAGGGGCGGTGAACACTGAAGCTTTCTTT.

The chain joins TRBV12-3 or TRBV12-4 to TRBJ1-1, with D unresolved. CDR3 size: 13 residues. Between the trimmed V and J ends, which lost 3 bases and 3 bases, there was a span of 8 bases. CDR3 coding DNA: TGTGCCAGCAGTTTGAGATTTGACACTGAAGCTTTCTTT. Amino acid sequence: CASSLRFDTEAFF.

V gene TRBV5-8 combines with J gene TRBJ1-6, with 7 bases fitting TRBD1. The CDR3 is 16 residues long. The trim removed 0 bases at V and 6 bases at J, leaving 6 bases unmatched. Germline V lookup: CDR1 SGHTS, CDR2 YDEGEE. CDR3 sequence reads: CASSLAKGAPNSPLHF. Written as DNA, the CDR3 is TGTGCCAGCAGCTTGGCCAAGGGGGCACCTAATTCACCCCTCCACTTT.

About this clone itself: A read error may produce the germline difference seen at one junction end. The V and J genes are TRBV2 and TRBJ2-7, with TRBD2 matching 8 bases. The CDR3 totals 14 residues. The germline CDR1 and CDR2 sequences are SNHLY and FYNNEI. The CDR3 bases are TGTGCCAGCAGTGAGGCAGCGGGGGCCCTCAGCGGGAACTTC. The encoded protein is CASSEAAGALSGNF.

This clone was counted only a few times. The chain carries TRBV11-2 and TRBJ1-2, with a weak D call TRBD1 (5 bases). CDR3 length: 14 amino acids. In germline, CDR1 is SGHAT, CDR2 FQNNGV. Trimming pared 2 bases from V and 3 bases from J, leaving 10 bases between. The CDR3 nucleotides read TGTGCCAGCAGCTTAACGCGGGGGGACTATGGCTACACCTTC. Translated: CASSLTRGDYGYTF.

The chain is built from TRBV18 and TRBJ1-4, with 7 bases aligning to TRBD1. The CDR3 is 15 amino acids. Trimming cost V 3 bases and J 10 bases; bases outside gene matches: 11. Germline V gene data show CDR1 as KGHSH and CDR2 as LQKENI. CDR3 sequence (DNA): TGTGCCAGCTCACCTCCCGGGACAGTAATGAGAAAACTGTTTTTT. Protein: CASSPPGTVMRKLFF. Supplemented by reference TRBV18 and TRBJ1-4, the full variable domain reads NAGVMQNPRHLVRRRGQEARLRCSPMKGHSHVYWYRQLPEEGLKFMVYLQKENIIDESGMPKERFSAEFPKEGPSILRIQQVVRGDSAAYFCASSPPGTVMRKLFFGSGTQLSVL.

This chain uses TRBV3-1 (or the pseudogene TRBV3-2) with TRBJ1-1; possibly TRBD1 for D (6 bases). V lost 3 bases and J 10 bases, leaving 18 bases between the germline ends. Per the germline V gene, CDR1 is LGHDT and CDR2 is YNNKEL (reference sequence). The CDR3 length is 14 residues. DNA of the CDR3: TGTGCCAGCAGCCATGACGCCGGGGGGCGTAGAGCTTTCTTT. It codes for CASSHDAGGRRAFF.

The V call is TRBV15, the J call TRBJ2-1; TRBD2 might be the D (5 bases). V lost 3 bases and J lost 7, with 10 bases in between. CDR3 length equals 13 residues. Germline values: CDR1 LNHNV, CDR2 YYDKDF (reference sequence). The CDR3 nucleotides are TGTGCCACCAGCAGTTCTACGGGGAATGAGCAGTTCTTC. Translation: CATSSSTGNEQFF.

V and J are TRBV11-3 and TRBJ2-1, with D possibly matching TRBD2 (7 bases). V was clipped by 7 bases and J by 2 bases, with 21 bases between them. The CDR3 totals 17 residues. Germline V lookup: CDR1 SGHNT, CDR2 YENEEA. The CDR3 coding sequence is TGTGCCAGCACCTCGAGGCGGCGGGGGCCGACCTACAATGAGCAGTTCTTC. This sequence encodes CASTSRRRGPTYNEQFF.

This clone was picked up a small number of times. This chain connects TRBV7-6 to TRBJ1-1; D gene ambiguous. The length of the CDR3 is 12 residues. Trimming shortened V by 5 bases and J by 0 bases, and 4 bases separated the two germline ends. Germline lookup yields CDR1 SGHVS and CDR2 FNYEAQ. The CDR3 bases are TGTGCCAGCAGCGGGATGAACACTGAAGCTTTCTTT. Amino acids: CASSGMNTEAFF. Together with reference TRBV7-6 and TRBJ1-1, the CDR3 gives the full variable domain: GAGVSQSPRYKVTKRGQDVALRCDPISGHVSLYWYRQALGQGPEFLTYFNYEAQQDKSGLPNDRFSAERPEGSISTLTIQRTEQRDSAMYRCASSGMNTEAFFGQGTRLTVV.

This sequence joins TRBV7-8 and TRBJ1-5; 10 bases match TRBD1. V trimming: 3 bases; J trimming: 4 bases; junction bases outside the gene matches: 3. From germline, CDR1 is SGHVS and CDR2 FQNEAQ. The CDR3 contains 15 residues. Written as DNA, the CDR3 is TGTGCCAGCAGCTTTACGGGACAGGGGAATCAGCCCCAGCATTTT. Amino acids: CASSFTGQGNQPQHF.

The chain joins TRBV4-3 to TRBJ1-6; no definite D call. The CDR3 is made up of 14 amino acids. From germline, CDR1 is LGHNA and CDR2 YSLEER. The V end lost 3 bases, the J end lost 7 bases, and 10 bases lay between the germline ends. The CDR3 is CASSQSALNSPLHF. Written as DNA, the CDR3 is TGCGCCAGCAGCCAGAGTGCCCTCAATTCACCCCTCCACTTT.

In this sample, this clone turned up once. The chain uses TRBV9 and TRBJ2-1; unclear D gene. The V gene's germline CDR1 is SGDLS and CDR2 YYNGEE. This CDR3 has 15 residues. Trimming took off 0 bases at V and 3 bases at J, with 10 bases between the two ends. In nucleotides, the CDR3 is TGTGCCAGCAGCGTAGAAGGACGGAGCTACAATGAGCAGTTCTTC. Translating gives CASSVEGRSYNEQFF.

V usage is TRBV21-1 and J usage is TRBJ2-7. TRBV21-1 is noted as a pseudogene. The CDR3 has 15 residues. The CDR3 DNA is TGTGCCAGCAGCAAAAAGTCAGCTCCAAGGGACGAGCAGTACTTC. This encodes CASSKKSAPRDEQYF.

The DNA of the CDR3 is TGTGCCAGCTCACCACCGGGACGGGACGGCACTGAAGCTTTCTTT. Translated, it gives CASSPPGRDGTEAFF. The chain employs TRBV18 and TRBJ1-1, with a possible D match to TRBD1 (5 bases). Per germline, CDR1 KGHSH and CDR2 LQKENI. The V end lost 0 bases, the J end lost 4 bases, and 12 bases lay between the germline ends. This CDR3 is built from 15 residues.

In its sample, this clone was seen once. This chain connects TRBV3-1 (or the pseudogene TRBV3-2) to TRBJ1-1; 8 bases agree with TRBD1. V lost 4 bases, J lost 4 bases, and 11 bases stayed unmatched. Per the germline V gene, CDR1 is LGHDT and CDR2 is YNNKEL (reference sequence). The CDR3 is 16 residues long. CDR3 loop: CASSPRKTGGSTEAFF. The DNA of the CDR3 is TGTGCCAGCAGCCCCCGAAAAACAGGGGGTAGCACTGAAGCTTTCTTT.

This chain's CDR3 is CASSPGTSGTYEQYF. The CDR3 DNA reads as TGTGCCAGCAGTCCCGGGACTAGCGGCACCTACGAGCAGTACTTC. The chain has TRBV6-5 and TRBJ2-7; 11 bases line up with TRBD2. This CDR3 is 15 amino acids long. CDR1 and CDR2 from the germline V gene are MNHEY and SVGAGI. Trimming at V came to 5 bases and at J to 2 bases, leaving 5 bases not matched to a gene.

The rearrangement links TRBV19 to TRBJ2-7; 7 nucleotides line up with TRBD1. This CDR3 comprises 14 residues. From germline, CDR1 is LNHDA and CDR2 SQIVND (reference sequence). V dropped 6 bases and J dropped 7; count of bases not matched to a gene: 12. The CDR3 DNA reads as TGTGCCAGTAGAGAACAGGGGACAAGGGGGGAGCAGTACTTC. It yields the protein CASREQGTRGEQYF.

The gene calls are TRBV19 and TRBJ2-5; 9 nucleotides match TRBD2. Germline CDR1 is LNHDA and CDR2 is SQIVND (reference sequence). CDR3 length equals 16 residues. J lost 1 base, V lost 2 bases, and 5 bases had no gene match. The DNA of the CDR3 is TGTGCCAGTAGTATAAGGCGGGGGGGACCCCAAGAGACCCAGTACTTC. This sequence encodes CASSIRRGGPQETQYF.

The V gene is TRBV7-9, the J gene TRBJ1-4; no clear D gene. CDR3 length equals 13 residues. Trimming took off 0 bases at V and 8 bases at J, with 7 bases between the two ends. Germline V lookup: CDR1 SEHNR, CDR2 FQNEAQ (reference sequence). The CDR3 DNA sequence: TGTGCCAGCAGCTTAGCAGTTCGAGAAAAACTGTTTTTT. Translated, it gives CASSLAVREKLFF.

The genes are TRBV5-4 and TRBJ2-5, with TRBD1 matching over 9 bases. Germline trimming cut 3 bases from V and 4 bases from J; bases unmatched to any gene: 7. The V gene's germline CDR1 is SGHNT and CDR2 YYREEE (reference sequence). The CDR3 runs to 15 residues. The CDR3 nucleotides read TGTGCCAGCAGCTCTACACAGGGGGCGGGAGAGACCCAGTACTTC. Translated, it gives CASSSTQGAGETQYF.

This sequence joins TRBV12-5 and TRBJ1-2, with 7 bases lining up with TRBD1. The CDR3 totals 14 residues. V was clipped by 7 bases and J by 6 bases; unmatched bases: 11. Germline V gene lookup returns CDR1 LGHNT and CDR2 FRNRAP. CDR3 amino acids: CASVAPGQPNGYTF. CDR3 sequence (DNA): TGTGCTAGTGTTGCGCCGGGACAGCCCAATGGCTACACCTTC. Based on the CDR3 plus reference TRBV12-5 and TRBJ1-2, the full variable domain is DARVTQTPRHKVTEMGQEVTMRCQPILGHNTVFWYRQTMMQGLELLAYFRNRAPLDDSGMPKDRFSAEMPDATLATLKIQPSEPRDSAVYFCASVAPGQPNGYTFGSGTRLTVV.

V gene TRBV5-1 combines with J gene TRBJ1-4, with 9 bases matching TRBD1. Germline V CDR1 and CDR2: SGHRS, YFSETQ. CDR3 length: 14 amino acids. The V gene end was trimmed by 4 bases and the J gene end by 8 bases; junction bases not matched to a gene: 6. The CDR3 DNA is TGCGCCAGCAGCCCCGGGACAGGGACCGAAAAACTGTTTTTT. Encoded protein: CASSPGTGTEKLFF. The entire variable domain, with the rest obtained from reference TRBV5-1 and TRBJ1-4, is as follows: KAGVTQTPRYLIKTRGQQVTLSCSPISGHRSVSWYQQTPGQGLQFLFEYFSETQRNKGNFPGRFSGRQFSNSRSEMNVSTLELGDSALYLCASSPGTGTEKLFFGSGTQLSVL.